This TCR beta chain was recovered during a study of OX40 agonist ivuxolimab in advanced cancers. Study-wide results and caveats: Low normalized T-cell clonal expansion was additionally recorded for some nonresponders. Not determined was the antigen specificity of the expanded peripheral T cells.

V lost 3 bases, J lost 1 base, and 8 bases stayed unmatched. The CDR3 contains 16 residues. Germline V gene sequence: CDR1 GTSNPN, CDR2 SVGIG (reference sequence). Produced via immunoSEQ multiplex PCR; TCRdb's table is partial and in-frame only. The sample lists fewer than 85,000 clones; about 89% were seen once. This clone was observed once. The antigen is undetermined. Sequencing used CD4+ or CD8+ T cells sorted from blood, obtained in a trial of the OX40 agonist ivuxolimab. The TCR was taken from an adult with an advanced solid tumor such as melanoma, head and neck, liver or kidney cancer. V usage is TRBV30 and J usage is TRBJ2-3; TRBD1 aligns across 9 bases. The CDR3, as DNA: TGTGCCTGGAGATCCGGACAGGGGTCGGGCACAGATACGCAGTATTTT. It yields the protein CAWRSGQGSGTDTQYF.